This TCR beta chain was found in a study of cytomegalovirus exposure and HLA in healthy donors. Points from the study as a whole: V- and J-gene trimming of TCR beta was linked (in a later analysis) to a missense DCLRE1C variant.

Comment on this clone: Its antigen is unknown.

The study ran its PCR with 60 Vbeta and 13 Jbeta primers. Data came from immunoSEQ multiplex PCR; TCRdb stores just in-frame clones and leaves some out. This table has fewer than 140,000 clones, roughly 80% appearing once. From germline, CDR1 is LNHDA and CDR2 SQIVND (reference sequence). V dropped 1 base and J dropped 6; count of bases not matched to a gene: 6. The CDR3 covers 16 residues. The clonotype was recovered from a man in his sixties in good health and CMV-seronegative. The sequencing input was PBMCs. This sequence joins TRBV19 and TRBJ2-3; 11 bases map to TRBD2. The CDR3 here is CASSIGLAGGTDTQYF. In DNA form, the CDR3 reads TGTGCCAGTAGTATAGGTTTAGCGGGGGGGACGGATACGCAGTATTTT. Looking up the rest from reference TRBV19 and TRBJ2-3 gives the full variable domain: DGGITQSPKYLFRKEGQNVTLSCEQNLNHDAMYWYRQDPGQGLRLIYYSQIVNDFQKGDIAEGYSVSREKKESFPLTVTSAQKNPTAFYLCASSIGLAGGTDTQYFGPGTRLTVL.